This T cell receptor (beta chain) was captured by sequencing in a study of T cells expressing NK-cell markers. Study overall: One of eight sequenced donors was HCMV-seronegative; the other seven were seropositive.

Notes on the study in general: These clonotypes also led the CD3+CD56-NKG2C+ fraction in a handful of donors.

The length of the CDR3 is 16 residues. CDR1 SQVTM and CDR2 ANQGSEA come from the germline V gene. A word on this clonotype: Its antigen is still unknown.

With UMIs, 5'RACE template switching was used to make TCR beta cDNA. TCRdb re-called the 5' RACE reads, yielding one record per CDR3 amino acid sequence without DNA. In all, the sample yields a few hundred thousand distinct CDR3 sequences. This rearrangement joins TRBV29-1 to TRBJ2-5; TCRdb proposes TRBD2, but this gene call is untestable without DNA. Input material: blood T cells: a sorted CD56 or NKG2C T cell subset, CD4+ or CD8+ T cells, or bulk PBMC T cells (not recorded which). This TCR was recovered from a man aged 18 to 30 in good health. CDR3 amino acids: CSVALAGGRRQETQYF.